This T cell receptor beta chain came from a study of lymphopenia after photon versus proton radiotherapy. Study-wide points: Larger post-nadir TCR diversity loss correlated inversely with survival in deceased patients. Better survival with proton therapy was suggested as possible, not demonstrated.

The data were produced by immunoSEQ multiplex PCR, yet TCRdb's version contains in-frame clones alone and is incomplete. Counted here are roughly 25,000 clones, approximately 88% occurring once; the ten biggest clones make up roughly 18%. With respect to this clone: Its target is unknown.

The CDR3 is 13 amino acids. V was cut by 1 base and J by 6 bases, with 9 bases left in between. Germline-derived CDR1 and CDR2 are MNHNS and SASEGT. This clonotype was sampled from a man aged 50 to 59 with gastric cancer. The sequences come from peripheral blood, collected from a patient treated with photon-based radiotherapy. The V gene is TRBV6-1, the J gene TRBJ1-1, with TRBD1 as a possible D gene (5 bases). CDR3 sequence reads: CASSEGAGAEAFF. In nucleotides, the CDR3 is TGTGCCAGCAGTGAAGGGGCGGGGGCTGAAGCTTTCTTT.